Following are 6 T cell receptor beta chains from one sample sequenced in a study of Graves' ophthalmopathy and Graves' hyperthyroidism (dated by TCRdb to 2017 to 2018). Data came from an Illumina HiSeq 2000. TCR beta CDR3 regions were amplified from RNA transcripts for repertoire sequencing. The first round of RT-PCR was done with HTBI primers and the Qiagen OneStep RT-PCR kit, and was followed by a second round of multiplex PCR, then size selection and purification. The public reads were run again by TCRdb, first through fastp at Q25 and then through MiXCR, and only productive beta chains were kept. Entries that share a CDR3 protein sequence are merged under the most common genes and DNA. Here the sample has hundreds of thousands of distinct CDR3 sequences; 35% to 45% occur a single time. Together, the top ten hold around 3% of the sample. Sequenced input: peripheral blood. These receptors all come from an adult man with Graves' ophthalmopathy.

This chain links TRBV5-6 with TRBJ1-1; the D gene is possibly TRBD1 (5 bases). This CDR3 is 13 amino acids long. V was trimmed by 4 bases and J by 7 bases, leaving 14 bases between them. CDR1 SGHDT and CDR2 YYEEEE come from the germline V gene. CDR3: CASSVNRDGEAFF. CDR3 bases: TGTGCCAGCAGCGTTAACCGGGACGGTGAAGCTTTCTTT.

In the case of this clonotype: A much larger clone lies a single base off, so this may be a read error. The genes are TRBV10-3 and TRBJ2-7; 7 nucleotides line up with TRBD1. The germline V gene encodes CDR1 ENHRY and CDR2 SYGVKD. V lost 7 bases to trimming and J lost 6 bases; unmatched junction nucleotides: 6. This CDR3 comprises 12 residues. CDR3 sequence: CAIKGAVGEQYF. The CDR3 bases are TGTGCCATCAAGGGGGCGGTTGGCGAGCAGTACTTC.

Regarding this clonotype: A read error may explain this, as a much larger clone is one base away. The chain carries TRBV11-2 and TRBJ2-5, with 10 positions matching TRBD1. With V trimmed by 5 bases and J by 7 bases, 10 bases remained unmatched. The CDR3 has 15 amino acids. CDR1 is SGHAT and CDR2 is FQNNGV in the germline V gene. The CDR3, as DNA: TGTGCCAGCAGCCCCGACAGGGGGCGGAGAGGGACCCAGTACTTC. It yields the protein CASSPDRGRRGTQYF. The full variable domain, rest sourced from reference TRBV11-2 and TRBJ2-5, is EAGVAQSPRYKIIEKRQSVAFWCNPISGHATLYWYQQILGQGPKLLIQFQNNGVVDDSQLPKDRFSAERLKGVDSTLKIQPAKLEDSAVYLCASSPDRGRRGTQYFGPGTRLLVL.

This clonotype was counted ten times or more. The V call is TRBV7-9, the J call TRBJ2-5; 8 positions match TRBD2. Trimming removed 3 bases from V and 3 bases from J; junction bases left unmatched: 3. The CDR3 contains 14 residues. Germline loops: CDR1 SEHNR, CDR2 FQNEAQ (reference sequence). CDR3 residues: CASSLREAEETQYF. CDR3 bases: TGTGCCAGCAGCTTGCGGGAGGCCGAAGAGACCCAGTACTTC.

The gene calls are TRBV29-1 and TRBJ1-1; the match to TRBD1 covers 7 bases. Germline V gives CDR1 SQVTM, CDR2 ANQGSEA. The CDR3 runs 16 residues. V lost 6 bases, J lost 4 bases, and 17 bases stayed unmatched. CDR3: CSVEPSGHRDSTEAFF. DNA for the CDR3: TGCAGCGTCGAACCGAGCGGACACCGGGACAGCACTGAAGCTTTCTTT.

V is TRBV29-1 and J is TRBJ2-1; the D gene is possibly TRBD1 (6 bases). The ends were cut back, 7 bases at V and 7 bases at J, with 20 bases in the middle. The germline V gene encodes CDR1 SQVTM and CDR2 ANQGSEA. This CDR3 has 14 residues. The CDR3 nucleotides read TGCAGCGCCGAAAAGGACAGACTATTGAATGAGCAGTTCTTC. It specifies CSAEKDRLLNEQFF.